Listed below are T cell receptor beta chains from one sample, sequenced in a study of blood T cell repertoires in COVID-19. Libraries were prepared by immunoSEQ multiplex PCR; TCRdb keeps only in-frame clonotypes and omits some of them. The sample records 95,000 to 150,000 clones, roughly 90% being singletons. Material for sequencing was peripheral blood. The receptors were gathered from a man aged 40-49 years with acute or convalescent COVID-19. Both conserved end residues are part of each CDR3. A D gene is named only where the DNA matches it firmly. Clone size appears in some rows only: once, few, many, or a class for an expanded clone.

.	TRBD2	TRBV6-5	TRBJ2-1	CASTKGLAGENEQFF
many	.	TRBV10-3	TRBJ1-1	CAISDAGITEAFF
.	TRBD1	TRBV4-2	TRBJ1-6	CASSQPQGDSPLHF
.	.	TRBV5-1	TRBJ1-2	CASRPSADSWLYGYTF
.	.	TRBV19	TRBJ1-3	CASTLGSGNTIYF
.	TRBD1	TRBV19	TRBJ1-5	CASTKTGGGQPQHF
.	.	TRBV19	TRBJ2-7	CASSYQLAETYEQYF
.	TRBD2	TRBV5-1	TRBJ2-2	CASSQTRTSRDPNTGELFF
.	.	TRBV2	TRBJ1-2	CASSELETNGYTF
once	.	TRBV19	TRBJ1-1	CASSLTPGQPWAFF
.	.	TRBV28	TRBJ2-7	CASSTQGYDEQYF
.	TRBD1	TRBV30	TRBJ1-1	CAWRPGTVGIEAFF
.	TRBD2	TRBV11-2	TRBJ2-1	CASSLVLAGYNEQFF
.	.	TRBV30	TRBJ1-4	CAWSVRPNGEKLFF
.	.	TRBV6-2/TRBV6-3	TRBJ1-3	CASSYAGISGNTIYF
.	.	TRBV19	TRBJ1-5	CASSIGLTGNQPQHF